This TCR beta chain came from a study of shared clonotypes between healthy human individuals. There are 14 residues in the CDR3. Germline CDR1 reads MDHEN; CDR2 reads SYDVKM. Deletions cut 3 bases from V and 4 bases from J, with 12 bases between. TCRdb's table, derived via immunoSEQ multiplex PCR, lists solely in-frame clones and lacks some. Of around 510,000 clones in the sample, roughly 95% were seen once. The chain recombines TRBV28 with TRBJ1-1, with unresolved D. Source material: naive CD4+ T cells sorted from blood. As to subset: CD45RA+ positively selected. The TCR sequence derives from a woman in her twenties or thirties in good health. The CDR3 region has the DNA TGTGCCAGCAGTTTCGGACTCCTGGGCACTGAAGCTTTCTTT. Its protein is CASSFGLLGTEAFF.